The clone carrying this T cell receptor beta chain has a handful of counts. The sample belongs to a study of blood T cell repertoires in COVID-19. For the study at large: Spain, Italy and the United States supplied samples that represented acute and convalescent COVID-19. The analysed material was cDNA or gDNA that came from T cells, B-cell-depleted T cells, or PBMCs.

In the original processing: Amplified reference gene primers provided the basis for estimating nucleated cell counts. Assay: immunoSEQ multiplex PCR; the TCRdb copy retains only in-frame clones and omits some. V and J calls plus clone size are reproduced from that table; the DNA served to infer D and trimming. Among around 50,000 clones listed, roughly 87% were seen once. Between the trimmed V and J ends, which lost 2 bases and 2 bases, there was a span of 10 bases. The CDR3 contains 14 residues. Germline CDR1 reads MNHEY; CDR2 reads SMNVEV (reference sequence). What was sequenced was peripheral blood. The chain combines TRBV27 with TRBJ2-7; perhaps TRBD1 as D (6 bases). This sequence was found in a woman over 75 with COVID-19, enrolled during active disease. The CDR3 reads CASSLKQGPYEQYF. Here the CDR3 DNA reads TGTGCCAGCAGTTTAAAACAGGGCCCCTACGAGCAGTACTTC.